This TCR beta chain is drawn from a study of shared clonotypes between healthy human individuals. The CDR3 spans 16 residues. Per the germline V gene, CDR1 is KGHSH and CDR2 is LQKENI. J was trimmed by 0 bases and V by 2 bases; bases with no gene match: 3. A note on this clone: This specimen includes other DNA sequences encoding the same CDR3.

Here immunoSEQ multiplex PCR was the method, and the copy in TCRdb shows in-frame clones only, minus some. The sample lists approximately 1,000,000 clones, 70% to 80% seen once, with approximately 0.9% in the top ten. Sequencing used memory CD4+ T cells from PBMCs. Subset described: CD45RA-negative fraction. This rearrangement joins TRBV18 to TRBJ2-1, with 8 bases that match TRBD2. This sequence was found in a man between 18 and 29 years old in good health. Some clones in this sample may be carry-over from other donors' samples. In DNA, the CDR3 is TGTGCCAGCTCACCAGGGCTAGCGGGCTCCTACAATGAGCAGTTCTTC. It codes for CASSPGLAGSYNEQFF.